This T cell receptor beta chain was identified in a study of blood T cells in healthy people across ages. Study conclusions and caveats: Per million T cells, the diversity of TCR beta decreased roughly linearly as age advanced. The unsorted PBMCs prevented any conclusive comparison of naive versus antigen-experienced cells.

With respect to this clonotype: What it binds is not known.

V lost 3 bases, J lost 5 bases, and 10 bases lay in between. CDR3 length: 13 amino acids. The authors ran a second PCR of 7 to 11 cycles using a sample-barcoded 5' primer and a J-beta primer mix. Through a template-switch adaptor with 12 random nucleotides, each cDNA molecule received a tag. MiXCR, applied by TCRdb to the 5' RACE reads, yields one record per CDR3 protein. The table shows just over 1 million distinct CDR3 sequences, with 40% to 55% occurring only once. The sequence was collected from an older woman in good health. Input material: blood. The chain employs TRBV12-3 or TRBV12-4 and TRBJ1-2; D gene uncertain. Here the CDR3 reads CASSLTISYGYTF. DNA of the CDR3: TGTGCCAGCAGTTTGACCATCTCGTATGGCTACACCTTC.